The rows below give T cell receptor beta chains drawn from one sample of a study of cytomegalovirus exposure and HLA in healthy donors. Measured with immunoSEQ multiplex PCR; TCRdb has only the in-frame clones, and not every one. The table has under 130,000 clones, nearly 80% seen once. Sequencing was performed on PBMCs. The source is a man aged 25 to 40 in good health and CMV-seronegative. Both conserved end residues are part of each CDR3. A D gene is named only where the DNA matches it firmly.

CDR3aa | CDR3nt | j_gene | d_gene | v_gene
CASRKSGTSFYEQYF | TGTGCCAGCAGGAAATCCGGGACTAGTTTTTACGAGCAGTACTTC | TRBJ2-7 | TRBD2 | TRBV14
CASSELDSYTEAFF | TGCGCCAGCAGTGAGTTGGACAGTTACACTGAAGCTTTCTTT | TRBJ1-1 | . | TRBV10-2
CASSRSSYEQYF | TGTGCCAGCAGTCGTTCCTCCTACGAGCAGTACTTC | TRBJ2-7 | . | TRBV6-6
CASSPTGTRNAARQETQYF | TGTGCCAGCAGCCCGACGGGGACTAGAAACGCTGCAAGACAAGAGACCCAGTACTTC | TRBJ2-5 | TRBD2 | TRBV7-9
CASSQDTAGQDEQYF | TGCGCCAGCAGCCAAGATACCGCAGGGCAGGACGAGCAGTACTTC | TRBJ2-7 | . | TRBV4-3
CASSQGPGELFF | TGTGCCAGCAGTCAGGGTCCCGGGGAGCTGTTTTTT | TRBJ2-2 | . | TRBV2
CASSTILQGYYGYTF | TGTGCCAGCAGCACAATTTTACAGGGCTACTATGGCTACACCTTC | TRBJ1-2 | . | TRBV7-2
CAFHRGSGGYTF | TGTGCCTTCCACAGGGGGTCGGGTGGCTACACCTTC | TRBJ1-2 | TRBD1 | TRBV30
CASKDRGGTGELFF | TGTGCCAGCAAAGACAGGGGTGGAACCGGGGAGCTGTTTTTT | TRBJ2-2 | TRBD1 | TRBV5-8
CASSVPDWTISYNEQFF | TGTGCCAGCAGCGTACCCGACTGGACTATCTCCTACAATGAGCAGTTCTTC | TRBJ2-1 | . | TRBV9
CASSIRDRGPYYEQYF | TGTGCCAGTAGTATCCGGGACAGGGGTCCTTACTACGAGCAGTACTTC | TRBJ2-7 | TRBD1 | TRBV19
CAGTPSGNANEQFF | TGCGCCGGGACCCCTAGCGGGAACGCCAATGAGCAGTTCTTC | TRBJ2-1 | TRBD2 | TRBV10-1
CASSKGRTGDLDGNQPQHF | TGTGCCAGCAGCAAAGGACGCACAGGGGATTTAGATGGGAATCAGCCCCAGCATTTT | TRBJ1-5 | . | TRBV21-1
CASSMSPSSYEQYF | TGTGCCAGCAGCATGTCGCCCAGCTCCTACGAGCAGTACTTC | TRBJ2-7 | . | TRBV5-6